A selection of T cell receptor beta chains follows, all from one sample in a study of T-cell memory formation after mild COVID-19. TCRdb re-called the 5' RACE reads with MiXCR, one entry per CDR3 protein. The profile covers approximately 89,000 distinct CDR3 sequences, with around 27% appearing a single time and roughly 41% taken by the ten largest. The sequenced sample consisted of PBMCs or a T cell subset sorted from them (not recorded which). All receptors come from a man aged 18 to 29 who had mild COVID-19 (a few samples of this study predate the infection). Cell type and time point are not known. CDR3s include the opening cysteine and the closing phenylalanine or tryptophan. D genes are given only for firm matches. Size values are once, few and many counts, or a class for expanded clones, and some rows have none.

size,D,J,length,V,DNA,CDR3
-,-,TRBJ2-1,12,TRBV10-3,TGTGCCATCAGGGAGGGTCCAAATGAGCAGTTCTTC,CAIREGPNEQFF
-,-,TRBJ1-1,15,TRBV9,TGTGCCAGCAGCGACGGACGGGCGGGGTTCGCTGAAGCTTTCTTT,CASSDGRAGFAEAFF
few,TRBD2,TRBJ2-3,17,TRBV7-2,TGTGCCAGCAGCTCGCCTGGAGCGGGGGCCTTCGGGGATACGCAGTATTTT,CASSSPGAGAFGDTQYF
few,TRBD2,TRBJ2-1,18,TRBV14,TGTGCCAGCAGCCAAGAATCGCTCTGGCGGGGGGCATACAATGAGCAGTTCTTC,CASSQESLWRGAYNEQFF
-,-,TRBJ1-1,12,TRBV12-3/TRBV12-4,TGTGCCAGCAGTTTTGGGGACACTGAAGCTTTCTTT,CASSFGDTEAFF
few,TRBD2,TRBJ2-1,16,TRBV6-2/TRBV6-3,TGTGCCAGCAGTTCTGTGCTAGCGGGGGCGATCAATGAGCAGTTCTTC,CASSSVLAGAINEQFF
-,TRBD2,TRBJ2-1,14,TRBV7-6,TGTGCCAGCAGCCCCGTCGGGAGGGCCACTGAGCAGTTCTTC,CASSPVGRATEQFF
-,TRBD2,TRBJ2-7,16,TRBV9,TGTGCCAGCAGCCCCCCGGGCGGGACTAGCGCACTCGAGCAGTACTTC,CASSPPGGTSALEQYF
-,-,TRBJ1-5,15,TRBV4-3,TGCGCCAGCAGCCAAGACGGGACGGCTGATCAGCCCCAGCATTTT,CASSQDGTADQPQHF
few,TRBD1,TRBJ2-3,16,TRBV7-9,TGTGCCAGCAGCTGGAGGTTTGGGACAGGGGACGATACGCAGTATTTT,CASSWRFGTGDDTQYF
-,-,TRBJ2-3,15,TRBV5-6,TGTGCCAGCAGCTCGACGTGGGAGTCGGCAGATACGCAGTATTTT,CASSSTWESADTQYF
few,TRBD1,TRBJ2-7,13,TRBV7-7,TGTGCCAGCAGCACGGACAGGGGGTATGAGCAGTACTTC,CASSTDRGYEQYF
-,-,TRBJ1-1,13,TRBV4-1,TGCGCCAGCAGCCCAAGGACAGCAGTCGAAGCTTTCTTT,CASSPRTAVEAFF
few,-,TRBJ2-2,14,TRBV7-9,TGTGCCAGTGCACCAGGATGGCCCACCGGGGAGCTGTTTTTT,CASAPGWPTGELFF
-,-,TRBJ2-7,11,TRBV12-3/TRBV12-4,TGTGCCAGCAGTCAAGACTACGAGCAGTACTTC,CASSQDYEQYF
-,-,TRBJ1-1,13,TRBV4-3,TGCGCCAGCAGCGCCATTGGGGATCCTGAAGCTTTCTTT,CASSAIGDPEAFF
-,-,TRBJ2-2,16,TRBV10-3,TGTGCCATCAGTGAAGGTCCGCGGGGGAACACCGGGGAGCTGTTTTTT,CAISEGPRGNTGELFF
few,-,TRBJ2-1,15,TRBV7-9,TGTGCCAGCAGCTTTACGACAGGGACTAACAATGAGCAGTTCTTC,CASSFTTGTNNEQFF
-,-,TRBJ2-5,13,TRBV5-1,TGCGCCAGCAGCTTGGCCGAGATGGAGACCCAGTACTTC,CASSLAEMETQYF
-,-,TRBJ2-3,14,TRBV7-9,TGTGCCAGCAGCTTGGAAGTTAGCACAGATACGCAGTATTTT,CASSLEVSTDTQYF
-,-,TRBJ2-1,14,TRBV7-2,TGTGCCAGCAGCTTAGCGGGGGCTTACAATGAGCAGTTCTTC,CASSLAGAYNEQFF
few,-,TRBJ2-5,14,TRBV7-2,TGTGCCAGCAGCTTACCGGGGACGCAAGAGACCCAGTACTTC,CASSLPGTQETQYF
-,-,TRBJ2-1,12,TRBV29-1,TGCAGCGTTCGTCTAGCAACGGGTGAGCAGTTCTTC,CSVRLATGEQFF
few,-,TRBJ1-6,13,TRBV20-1,TGCAGTGCTAGAGTAGGGAACGGATCACCCCTCCACTTT,CSARVGNGSPLHF
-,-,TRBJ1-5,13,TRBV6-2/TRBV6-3,TGTGCCAGCAGCCGGACTGAGAATCAGCCCCAGCATTTT,CASSRTENQPQHF
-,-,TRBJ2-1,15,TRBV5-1,TGCGCCAGCAGCTTGGCCTACTGGGGGTACAATGAGCAGTTCTTC,CASSLAYWGYNEQFF